This TCR beta chain is from a study of cytomegalovirus exposure and HLA in healthy donors. Study-wide context: An early data release held some 85 million unique TCRs from HLA-typed donors.

Broader study findings: Previously analyzed data showed that most TCR beta V segments were productive at a frequency of about 90% or about 30%.

Turning to this clone: Its antigen is unidentified. At one end the junction does not follow the germline gene, possibly because of a read error.

Vbeta (60) and Jbeta (13) primers were used in the PCR. Sequenced by immunoSEQ multiplex PCR; TCRdb stores in-frame clones only, minus some. The sample contains 160,000 or so clones, 70% to 85% of which appear only once. This CDR3 spans 16 amino acids. Germline V gene sequence: CDR1 MNHEY, CDR2 SMNVEV (reference sequence). The receptor comes from a woman aged 35 to 49 in good health and CMV-seronegative. This chain links TRBV27 with TRBJ2-6; 10 nucleotides align to TRBD1. What was sequenced was PBMCs. Here the CDR3 reads CASSPDRGPGANVPTF. DNA for the CDR3: TGTGCCAGCAGTCCCGACAGGGGGCCTGGGGCCAACGTCCCGACTTTC.